This T cell receptor beta chain was recovered during a study of T cell changes during pregnancy in multiple sclerosis. The protocol was immunoSEQ multiplex PCR, while the TCRdb copy is restricted to in-frame clones and leaves out a portion. Of around 65,000 clones in the sample, approximately 86% are singletons; the top ten hold about 1.8%. Germline loops: CDR1 MNHEY, CDR2 SMNVEV (reference sequence). This CDR3 spans 13 amino acids. Trimming shortened V by 3 bases and J by 6 bases, and 12 bases separated the two germline ends. The chain combines TRBV27 with TRBJ2-7; maybe TRBD1 (5 bases). The receptor comes from a female donor with multiple sclerosis, enrolled in a pregnancy study. This specimen consisted of peripheral blood, obtained in the first trimester of pregnancy. The CDR3 DNA follows: TGTGCCAGCAGTTTTGGTAGGGGCTTCGAGCAGTACTTC. This gives the protein CASSFGRGFEQYF.